Listed here are 6 T cell receptor beta chains from one sample, sequenced in a study of T cell changes during pregnancy in multiple sclerosis. The repertoire was sequenced with immunoSEQ multiplex PCR; TCRdb's copy has only in-frame clones and lacks some. The sample holds 75,000 to 85,000 clones; 93% are singletons and the top ten take more than 2%. The sample was peripheral blood, taken in the second trimester of pregnancy. The source of these receptors is a female donor with multiple sclerosis, enrolled in a pregnancy study.

The V and J genes are TRBV5-4 and TRBJ2-1, with D maybe TRBD2 (6 bases). CDR3 length: 15 amino acids. The germline gives CDR1 SGHNT, CDR2 YYREEE (reference sequence). V dropped 4 bases and J dropped 0 bases, with 11 bases sitting between them. DNA of the CDR3: TGTGCCAGCAGCCGGGACTTGGCCTCCTACAATGAGCAGTTCTTC. It encodes CASSRDLASYNEQFF.

This rearrangement joins TRBV7-9 to TRBJ2-5; D uncertain. The V end lost 1 base, the J end lost 5 bases, and 11 bases lay between the germline ends. The V gene's germline CDR1 is SEHNR and CDR2 FQNEAQ (reference sequence). The CDR3 extends over 14 amino acids. This CDR3 is CASSLGVPEETQYF. The CDR3 DNA reads TGTGCCAGCAGCTTAGGAGTCCCCGAGGAGACCCAGTACTTC.

This chain links TRBV6-1 with TRBJ2-3; perhaps TRBD2 as D (5 bases). Between the trimmed V and J ends, which lost 1 base and 0 bases, there was a span of 8 bases. Germline lookup yields CDR1 MNHNS and CDR2 SASEGT. The CDR3 totals 15 residues. The CDR3: CASSEVWESTDTQYF. CDR3 DNA sequence: TGTGCCAGCAGTGAAGTATGGGAGAGCACAGATACGCAGTATTTT.

The V and J genes are TRBV5-4 and TRBJ2-7; weak D call: TRBD1 (5 bases). CDR3 length equals 15 residues. Germline CDR1 and CDR2: SGHNT and YYREEE (reference sequence). V lost 2 bases to trimming and J lost 6 bases, with 18 bases between them. CDR3 sequence (DNA): TGTGCCAGCAGCTTTGCGTGGCAGGGCACGGCCGAGCAGTACTTC. Amino acids: CASSFAWQGTAEQYF.

J is TRBJ2-3 and V is TRBV27; D perhaps matches TRBD2 (7 bases). The germline V gene has CDR1 MNHEY and CDR2 SMNVEV (reference sequence). The V end was cut by 5 bases, the J end by 4 bases, with 13 bases between. The CDR3 has 14 residues. This chain's CDR3 is CASSLGGGPDTQYF. The CDR3 DNA reads as TGTGCCAGCAGTCTAGGGGGGGGCCCAGATACGCAGTATTTT.

This clone was counted only a few times. The V call is TRBV7-6, the J call TRBJ1-5; D is unresolved. Germline V CDR1 and CDR2: SGHVS, FNYEAQ. V was cut by 4 bases and J by 3 bases, with 7 bases left in between. The CDR3 runs to 13 residues. As DNA, the CDR3 is TGTGCCAGCAGCTACGGGGACAATCAGCCCCAGCATTTT. Translating it yields CASSYGDNQPQHF.